This passage covers 8 T cell receptor beta chains from one sample sequenced in a study of response to subunit inactivated influenza vaccine. TCRdb analysed the RT-PCR reads with MiXCR anew, one entry per CDR3 protein. The sample records 500,000 to 700,000 distinct CDR3 sequences, around 21% being singletons. This same sample was also part of a study on T cells expressing NK-cell markers. From that report: 5'RACE template switching built TCR beta cDNA with unique molecular identifiers.

Sample: CD4+ T cells sorted from PBMCs, taken 11 to 12 days after vaccination. The source is a man aged 45-65 years who received an inactivated influenza vaccine.

Ten or more counts support this clonotype. The V gene is TRBV5-1, the J gene TRBJ2-3; 13 bases are shared with TRBD2. The CDR3 spans 17 residues. Trimming took 4 bases from V and 6 from J; bases not matched to a gene: 11. Germline V CDR1 and CDR2: SGHRS, YFSETQ. In DNA, the CDR3 is TGCGCCAGCAGCGCTTACCGGGGACTAGCGGGAAAGGATACGCAGTATTTT. It translates to CASSAYRGLAGKDTQYF.

In this sample, this clonotype turned up a few times. This chain links TRBV7-9 with TRBJ2-2, with TRBD1 matching over 9 bases. The CDR3 sequence is 17 residues long. Germline assignment: CDR1 SEHNR and CDR2 FQNEAQ (reference sequence). After removal of 1 base from V and 0 bases from J, the junction contained 3 bases not matched to a gene. CDR3: CASSLGTGAANTGELFF. The DNA for the CDR3 is TGTGCCAGCAGCTTAGGGACAGGGGCCGCGAACACCGGGGAGCTGTTTTTT.

This clonotype was counted only a few times. V gene TRBV4-3 combines with J gene TRBJ2-2; 10 bases are a match to TRBD2. V shed 4 bases, J shed 6 bases, and the junction held 11 bases outside the gene matches. The CDR3 contains 17 residues. In germline, CDR1 is LGHNA, CDR2 YSLEER. The CDR3, as DNA: TGCGCCAGCAGCCCCCCCCCCAGCGGGGGGGCCTCCGGGGAGCTGTTTTTT. This encodes CASSPPPSGGASGELFF.

The chain has TRBV30 and TRBJ1-2, with 7 bases lining up with TRBD1. Germline V gene sequence: CDR1 GTSNPN, CDR2 SVGIG (reference sequence). The length of the CDR3 is 15 residues. The junction had 10 bases not matched to a gene; V was cut back by 2 bases and J by 4 bases. CDR3 protein: CAWSTGAGTAYGYTF. The CDR3 DNA is TGTGCCTGGAGTACGGGCGCCGGGACAGCCTATGGCTACACCTTC.

This clonotype came up many times. This chain uses TRBV7-9 with TRBJ2-1; D not resolved. Germline CDR1 reads SEHNR; CDR2 reads FQNEAQ (reference sequence). The CDR3 extends over 14 amino acids. V lost 1 base to trimming and J lost 7 bases, with 11 bases between them. The DNA of the CDR3 is TGTGCCAGCAGCTTAGATATAGGGCTGAATGAGCAGTTCTTC. Its protein product is CASSLDIGLNEQFF.

The chain carries TRBV20-1 and TRBJ2-1, with 7 nucleotides matching TRBD2. The CDR3 extends over 13 amino acids. The V gene end was trimmed by 2 bases and the J gene end by 7 bases; junction bases not matched to a gene: 5. The germline V gene has CDR1 DFQATT and CDR2 SNEGSKA (reference sequence). The CDR3 DNA reads TGCAGTGCTAGACCGGGGGGACGTAATGAGCAGTTCTTC. Protein sequence: CSARPGGRNEQFF.

This clonotype was recorded many times. This chain connects TRBV5-1 to TRBJ2-3, with TRBD1 matching 10 bases. Germline lookup yields CDR1 SGHRS and CDR2 YFSETQ. The CDR3 extends over 18 amino acids. V was clipped by 1 base and J by 4 bases; unmatched bases: 12. The CDR3 DNA sequence: TGCGCCAGCAGCTTGAGTGCGGGACAGGGGCACGTTGCAGATACGCAGTATTTT. As protein: CASSLSAGQGHVADTQYF.

This clonotype has more than one count but fewer than ten. The chain recombines TRBV7-8 with TRBJ2-1; TRBD1 matches 7 bases. J gave up 4 bases and V 1 base, and 7 bases lay outside the gene matches. Germline V gene lookup returns CDR1 SGHVS and CDR2 FQNEAQ. CDR3 size: 16 residues. The CDR3 DNA reads as TGTGCCAGCAGCTTAGTTGGCAGGGGGATGTACAATGAGCAGTTCTTC. This sequence encodes CASSLVGRGMYNEQFF.